These 27 T cell receptor beta chains came from one sample sequenced in a study of blood T cell repertoires in COVID-19. The repertoire was sequenced with immunoSEQ multiplex PCR; TCRdb's copy has only in-frame clones and lacks some. The table records 85,000 to 120,000 clones, about 82% of them present only once. The material sequenced was peripheral blood. These receptors came from a man older than 75 with COVID-19, enrolled during active disease.

V gene TRBV11-2 combines with J gene TRBJ2-7; 7 bases match TRBD1. The CDR3 loop spans 14 amino acids. Germline values: CDR1 SGHAT, CDR2 FQNNGV. V lost 1 base, J lost 2 bases, and 2 bases stayed unmatched. CDR3 protein: CASSLGDRAYEQYF. The CDR3 nucleotides are TGTGCCAGCAGCTTAGGGGACAGAGCCTACGAGCAGTACTTC. The variable domain in full, with the rest retrieved from reference TRBV11-2 and TRBJ2-7, is EAGVAQSPRYKIIEKRQSVAFWCNPISGHATLYWYQQILGQGPKLLIQFQNNGVVDDSQLPKDRFSAERLKGVDSTLKIQPAKLEDSAVYLCASSLGDRAYEQYFGPGTRLTVT.

The chain combines TRBV29-1 with TRBJ1-1; D is undetermined. Trimming removed 4 bases at V and 9 bases at J, with 30 bases between. CDR3 length: 17 residues. Germline CDR1 is SQVTM and CDR2 is ANQGSEA. The CDR3: CSVASTGSRRLYGKAFF. CDR3 in DNA: TGCAGCGTTGCATCGACGGGGAGCAGAAGACTGTATGGGAAAGCTTTCTTT.

V usage is TRBV6-5 and J usage is TRBJ1-5; D might be TRBD1 (5 bases). Trimming took off 4 bases at V and 2 bases at J, with 12 bases between the two ends. CDR1 is MNHEY and CDR2 is SVGAGI in the germline V gene. The CDR3 is 15 residues long. Written as DNA, the CDR3 is TGTGCCAGCAGTTCTCAGGGAGGCGGCAATCAGCCCCAGCATTTT. This codes for CASSSQGGGNQPQHF.

The chain uses TRBV19 and TRBJ2-7; tentatively, D is TRBD1 (5 bases). V was trimmed by 10 bases and J by 2 bases, leaving 18 bases between them. This CDR3 has 14 residues. The germline gives CDR1 LNHDA, CDR2 SQIVND (reference sequence). In DNA form, the CDR3 reads TGTGCCACTTCCGGACGGTTAGGGGCCTACGAGCAGTACTTC. Its translation: CATSGRLGAYEQYF.

This clone was seen a few times. This rearrangement joins TRBV18 to TRBJ1-1; 8 bases align to TRBD1. With V trimmed by 3 bases and J by 4 bases, 1 base remained unmatched. This CDR3 has 13 residues. Per the germline V gene, CDR1 is KGHSH and CDR2 is LQKENI. CDR3 sequence: CASSPDRATEAFF. CDR3 DNA: TGTGCCAGCTCACCGGACAGGGCCACTGAAGCTTTCTTT.

There are a few counts of this clone. This chain connects TRBV9 to TRBJ2-7; TRBD1 might be the D (5 bases). CDR3 length: 15 residues. Germline V gives CDR1 SGDLS, CDR2 YYNGEE. Trimming shortened V by 0 bases and J by 3 bases, and 13 bases separated the two germline ends. CDR3 sequence reads: CASSVAYGAFYEQYF. CDR3 nucleotides: TGTGCCAGCAGCGTAGCCTATGGGGCTTTCTACGAGCAGTACTTC.

This chain joins TRBV7-2 and TRBJ1-5, with D perhaps matching TRBD1 (5 bases). The germline CDR1 and CDR2 sequences are SGHTA and FQGNSA. V lost 6 bases to trimming and J lost 7 bases, with 13 bases between them. The CDR3 is made up of 13 amino acids. CDR3 amino acids: CASSLGTLQPQHF. The CDR3 DNA follows: TGTGCCAGCAGTCTGGGGACTTTGCAGCCCCAGCATTTT.

The chain carries TRBV9 and TRBJ2-2, with D uncertain. CDR1 is SGDLS, CDR2 YYNGEE, per germline. V was cut by 3 bases and J by 6 bases, with 9 bases left in between. This CDR3 has 13 residues. Here the CDR3 DNA reads TGTGCCAGCAGCGGGAGAAGTGCCGGGGAGCTGTTTTTT. Its protein is CASSGRSAGELFF.

This clone has a single count. The gene calls are TRBV13 and TRBJ1-2; D is undetermined. Trimming cost V 6 bases and J 2 bases, with 19 bases left between them. Germline CDR1 PRHDT, CDR2 FYEKMQ (reference sequence). The CDR3 has 16 amino acids. The CDR3 DNA is TGTGCCAGCAGTCTTAGAGGTGGACTCCCGAACTATGGCTACACCTTC. Translation: CASSLRGGLPNYGYTF.

This clone was detected once. V and J are TRBV6-5 and TRBJ2-7; a weak D match, TRBD1 (6 bases). Trimming left V 1 base short and J 4 bases short, with 8 bases between. Looked up from germline, CDR1 is MNHEY and CDR2 is SVGAGI. The CDR3 is 13 residues long. This chain's CDR3 is CASSYFRGYEQYF. For the CDR3, the DNA is TGTGCCAGCAGTTACTTCAGGGGATACGAGCAGTACTTC.

This clone was observed a few times. V usage is TRBV5-1 and J usage is TRBJ2-7, with 8 bases matching TRBD1. CDR1 is SGHRS, CDR2 YFSETQ, per germline. The V gene end was trimmed by 0 bases and the J gene end by 4 bases; junction bases not matched to a gene: 3. CDR3 length: 14 residues. The CDR3 here is CASSLGDRPYEQYF. The CDR3 DNA is TGCGCCAGCAGCTTGGGGGACAGGCCGTACGAGCAGTACTTC.

The genes are TRBV6-5 and TRBJ2-3, with D possibly being TRBD1 (6 bases). CDR1 is MNHEY and CDR2 is SVGAGI in the germline V gene. Deletions cut 2 bases from V and 3 bases from J, with 15 bases between. This CDR3 is built from 16 residues. CDR3 protein: CASSYGATGFTDTQYF. DNA for the CDR3: TGTGCCAGCAGTTACGGAGCAACAGGGTTTACAGATACGCAGTATTTT.

The gene calls are TRBV7-8 and TRBJ2-2, with D perhaps TRBD2 (5 bases). Deletions cut 5 bases from V and 6 bases from J, with 25 bases between. Germline lookup yields CDR1 SGHVS and CDR2 FQNEAQ. This CDR3 has 18 residues. CDR3 sequence (DNA): TGTGCCAGCAGCCCTCTCAGGAGAGGTCTACAGCGGTCCGGGGAGCTGTTTTTT. Translation gives CASSPLRRGLQRSGELFF.

This chain joins TRBV11-2 and TRBJ2-7, with D possibly matching TRBD1 (6 bases). This CDR3 spans 15 amino acids. Germline-derived CDR1 and CDR2 are SGHAT and FQNNGV. Trimming left V 3 bases short and J 6 bases short, with 18 bases between. The CDR3: CASSFEWTDSGEQYF. CDR3 DNA: TGTGCCAGCAGCTTTGAGTGGACGGACAGCGGCGAGCAGTACTTC.

This sequence joins TRBV30 and TRBJ1-3; TRBD1 matches 8 bases. The CDR3 length is 23 residues. Germline V CDR1 and CDR2: GTSNPN, SVGIG (reference sequence). The junction had 25 bases not matched to a gene; V was cut back by 0 bases and J by 0 bases. The chain's CDR3 is CAWSVRLLGRGPEWSSSGNTIYF. The DNA of the CDR3 is TGTGCCTGGAGTGTACGTCTCCTCGGCAGGGGGCCTGAGTGGTCTAGCTCTGGAAACACCATATATTTT. The full variable domain, in which reference TRBV30 and TRBJ1-3 provide the parts outside the CDR3, is SQTIHQWPATLVQPVGSPLSLECTVEGTSNPNLYWYRQAAGRGLQLLFYSVGIGQISSEVPQNLSASRPQDRQFILSSKKLLLSDSGFYLCAWSVRLLGRGPEWSSSGNTIYFGEGSWLTVV.

The V call is TRBV5-8, the J call TRBJ2-3; tentative D call: TRBD1 (6 bases). V shed 5 bases and J shed 5 bases, with 18 bases lying between them. Germline V gives CDR1 SGHTS, CDR2 YDEGEE. This CDR3 spans 15 amino acids. CDR3 in amino acids: CASSPNQGLGDTQYF. The CDR3 bases are TGTGCCAGCAGTCCCAACCAGGGGCTTGGAGATACGCAGTATTTT.

The V and J genes are TRBV6-2 or TRBV6-3 and TRBJ2-7; 10 nucleotides align to TRBD1. The trim removed 2 bases at V and 2 bases at J, leaving 6 bases unmatched. This CDR3 contains 16 residues. Germline-derived CDR1 and CDR2 are MNHEY and SVGEGT. The CDR3: CASSYPRGTGAYEQYF. In DNA form, the CDR3 reads TGTGCCAGCAGTTACCCCCGTGGGACAGGGGCCTACGAGCAGTACTTC.

In DNA, the CDR3 is TGTGCCAGCAGTCCCCTCGGGGTAGCGGCTAGCACAGATACGCAGTATTTT. Translating gives CASSPLGVAASTDTQYF. V gene TRBV6-6 combines with J gene TRBJ2-3, with a possible D match to TRBD2 (6 bases). Per germline, CDR1 MNHNY and CDR2 SVGAGI (reference sequence). Trimming took 5 bases from V and 0 from J, leaving 18 bases between them. CDR3 length equals 17 residues.

V gene TRBV4-3 combines with J gene TRBJ1-4, with 9 bases that match TRBD1. Germline loops: CDR1 LGHNA, CDR2 YSLEER. With 0 bases clipped from V and 7 bases from J, the junction kept 0 bases outside the gene matches. The CDR3 loop spans 14 amino acids. This CDR3 reads CASSQETGGEKLFF. The CDR3 DNA sequence: TGCGCCAGCAGCCAAGAGACAGGGGGTGAAAAACTGTTTTTT.

This clone was seen only once. The rearrangement links TRBV7-2 to TRBJ2-7; 8 nucleotides line up with TRBD1. V dropped 8 bases and J dropped 4; count of bases not matched to a gene: 13. CDR1 is SGHTA and CDR2 is FQGNSA in the germline V gene. The length of the CDR3 is 15 residues. The CDR3 region has the DNA TGTGCCAGCGCCAGCTCCGGGACAGGCGCTTACGAGCAGTACTTC. It encodes CASASSGTGAYEQYF. Looking up the rest from reference TRBV7-2 and TRBJ2-7 gives the full variable domain: GAGVSQSPSNKVTEKGKDVELRCDPISGHTALYWYRQSLGQGLEFLIYFQGNSAPDKSGLPSDRFSAERTGGSVSTLTIQRTQQEDSAVYLCASASSGTGAYEQYFGPGTRLTVT.

This clone has just one count. The CDR3, as DNA: TGCAGTGCTAGTTTCAGGGTAGAAGGTGAGCAGTACTTC. The encoded protein is CSASFRVEGEQYF. The rearrangement uses TRBV20-1 and TRBJ2-7, with a tentative D call TRBD1 (5 bases). V lost 3 bases and J lost 7, with 16 bases in between. Germline V gene data show CDR1 as DFQATT and CDR2 as SNEGSKA (reference sequence). The CDR3 extends over 13 amino acids.

The V call is TRBV7-2, the J call TRBJ2-1; D is perhaps TRBD1 (6 bases). This CDR3 spans 13 amino acids. Trimming took off 5 bases at V and 5 bases at J, with 10 bases between the two ends. Germline lookup yields CDR1 SGHTA and CDR2 FQGNSA. The CDR3 is CASSGGRDNEQFF. The DNA for the CDR3 is TGTGCCAGCAGCGGGGGCAGAGACAATGAGCAGTTCTTC.

This clone appeared a few times. The gene calls are TRBV2 and TRBJ1-2, with D unresolved. V was pared by 0 bases and J by 8 bases, with 13 bases between. The CDR3 contains 14 residues. Germline CDR1 SNHLY, CDR2 FYNNEI. The CDR3 sequence: CASSEAGMGVGYTF. Written as DNA, the CDR3 is TGTGCCAGCAGTGAAGCCGGGATGGGTGTGGGCTACACCTTC.

V is TRBV5-1 and J is TRBJ1-2; TRBD1 agrees at 9 bases. V dropped 5 bases and J dropped 4; count of bases not matched to a gene: 9. There are 15 residues in the CDR3. The germline gives CDR1 SGHRS, CDR2 YFSETQ. In nucleotides, the CDR3 is TGCGCCAGCAGTCCCGGGACAGGGCTTCGCTATGGCTACACCTTC. It translates to CASSPGTGLRYGYTF.

This clone was counted only a few times. The chain uses TRBV27 and TRBJ2-7; 9 positions match TRBD1. Germline CDR1 is MNHEY and CDR2 is SMNVEV (reference sequence). This CDR3 is built from 16 residues. The V gene end was trimmed by 3 bases and the J gene end by 4 bases; junction bases not matched to a gene: 10. The CDR3 DNA is TGTGCCAGCAGTTTCACGCCGGGACAGGGTCCATACGAGCAGTACTTC. Protein: CASSFTPGQGPYEQYF.

The chain has TRBV5-1 and TRBJ2-1; 9 bases match TRBD2. Germline-derived CDR1 and CDR2 are SGHRS and YFSETQ. The CDR3 consists of 15 residues. The V segment lost 0 bases and the J segment 3 bases; nucleotides outside the gene matches: 1. CDR3 in amino acids: CASSLVAGDYNEQFF. CDR3 nucleotides: TGCGCCAGCAGCTTGGTAGCGGGAGACTACAATGAGCAGTTCTTC.

V usage is TRBV4-3 and J usage is TRBJ2-7; 9 bases are a match to TRBD1. Germline-derived CDR1 and CDR2 are LGHNA and YSLEER. After removal of 1 base from V and 4 bases from J, the junction contained 11 bases not matched to a gene. The CDR3 sequence is 17 residues long. The CDR3 here is CASSQVAGTGGRYEQYF. The CDR3 nucleotides read TGCGCCAGCAGCCAAGTGGCGGGAACAGGGGGCCGGTACGAGCAGTACTTC.